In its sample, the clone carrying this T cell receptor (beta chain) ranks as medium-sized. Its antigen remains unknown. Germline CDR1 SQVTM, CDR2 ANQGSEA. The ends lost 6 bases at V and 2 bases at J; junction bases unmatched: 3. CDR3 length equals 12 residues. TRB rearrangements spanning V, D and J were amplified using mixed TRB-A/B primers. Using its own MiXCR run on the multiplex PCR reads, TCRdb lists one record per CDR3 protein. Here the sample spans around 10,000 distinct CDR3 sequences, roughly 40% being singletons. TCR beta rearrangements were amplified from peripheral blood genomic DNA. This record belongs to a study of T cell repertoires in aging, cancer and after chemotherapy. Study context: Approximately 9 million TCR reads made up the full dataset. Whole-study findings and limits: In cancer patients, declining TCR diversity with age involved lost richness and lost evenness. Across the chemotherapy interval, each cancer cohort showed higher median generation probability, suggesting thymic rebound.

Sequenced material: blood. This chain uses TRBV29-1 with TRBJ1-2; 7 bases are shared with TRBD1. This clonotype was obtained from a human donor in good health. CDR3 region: CSVLGQNYGYTF. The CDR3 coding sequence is TGCAGCGTCCTGGGACAGAACTATGGCTACACCTTC. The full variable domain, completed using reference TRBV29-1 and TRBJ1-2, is SAVISQKPSRDICQRGTSLTIQCQVDSQVTMMFWYRQQPGQSLTLIATANQGSEATYESGFVIDKFPISRPNLTFSTLTVSNMSPEDSSIYLCSVLGQNYGYTFGSGTRLTVV.